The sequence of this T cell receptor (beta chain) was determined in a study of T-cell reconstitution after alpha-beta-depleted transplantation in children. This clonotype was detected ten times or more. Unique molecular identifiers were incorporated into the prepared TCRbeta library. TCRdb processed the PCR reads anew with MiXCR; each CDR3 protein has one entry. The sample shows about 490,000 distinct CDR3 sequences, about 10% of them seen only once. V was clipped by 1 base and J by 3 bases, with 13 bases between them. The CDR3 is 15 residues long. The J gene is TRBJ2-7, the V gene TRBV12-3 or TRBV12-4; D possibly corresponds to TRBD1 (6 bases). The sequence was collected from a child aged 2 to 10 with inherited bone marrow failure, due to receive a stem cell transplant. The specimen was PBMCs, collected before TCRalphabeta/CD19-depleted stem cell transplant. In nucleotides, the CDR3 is TGTGCCAGCAGTTTAGTAGGGGGAGAGAGCTACGAGCAGTACTTC. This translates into CASSLVGGESYEQYF.